The clone carrying this T cell receptor (beta chain) has ten or more counts. Amplification of TCR beta CDR3 regions was performed using RNA transcripts as template. A first-round RT-PCR of the TCR CDR3 used the HTBI primer set. TCRdb reanalysed the multiplex PCR reads using MiXCR and keeps one entry per CDR3 protein. The repertoire holds 250,000 to 300,000 distinct CDR3 sequences, with around 15% as singletons. This sample was taken from a study of T cells in Graves' hyperthyroidism and ophthalmopathy. The ends were cut back, 5 bases at V and 3 bases at J, with 12 bases in the middle. CDR3 size: 14 residues. In germline, CDR1 is MNHNS, CDR2 SASEGT.

The sequence was obtained from a woman aged 35 to 49 with Graves' hyperthyroidism. The sample comprised blood. V and J are TRBV6-1 and TRBJ2-3; D may be TRBD2 (6 bases). CDR3 residues: CASSWAGRTDTQYF. CDR3 DNA sequence: TGTGCCAGCAGTTGGGCTGGGAGGACAGATACGCAGTATTTT.